This paragraph reports one TCR beta chain. Clones were read by immunoSEQ multiplex PCR, and TCRdb kept only the in-frame ones, dropping some. Of around 150,000 clones in the sample, 75% to 90% are singletons; the top ten hold less than 4%. This CDR3 has 17 residues. Trimming took 4 bases from V and 3 from J; bases not matched to a gene: 9. The V gene's germline CDR1 is SEHNR and CDR2 FQNEAQ (reference sequence). This entry is derived from a study of blood T cell repertoires in COVID-19. For the study at large: Material from acute and convalescent COVID-19 was sourced from the United States, Italy and Spain.

The genes are TRBV7-9 and TRBJ2-5; 12 bases line up with TRBD2. Sequencing was carried out using PBMCs or T cells enriched from blood (not recorded which). This receptor was taken from a woman aged 60-75 years who had recovered from COVID-19. CDR3 residues: CASSSILAGGPKETQYF. Written as DNA, the CDR3 is TGTGCCAGCAGCTCGATACTAGCGGGGGGCCCCAAAGAGACCCAGTACTTC. Full variable domain (outside the CDR3, taken from reference TRBV7-9 and TRBJ2-5): DTGVSQNPRHKITKRGQNVTFRCDPISEHNRLYWYRQTLGQGPEFLTYFQNEAQLEKSRLLSDRFSAERPKGSFSTLEIQRTEQGDSAMYLCASSSILAGGPKETQYFGPGTRLLVL.